This T cell receptor beta chain comes out of a study of T cell changes during pregnancy in multiple sclerosis. Germline V gives CDR1 SGDLS, CDR2 YYNGEE. This CDR3 is 14 amino acids long. J lost 8 bases, V lost 0 bases, and 5 bases had no gene match. The method was immunoSEQ multiplex PCR; TCRdb's version includes in-frame clones alone and lacks a portion of them. This repertoire shows tens of thousands of clones, around 93% found once; its top ten account for approximately 0.9%. The sequence came from a female donor with multiple sclerosis, enrolled in a pregnancy study. This sample comprised peripheral blood, obtained before pregnancy. V usage is TRBV9 and J usage is TRBJ2-1; TRBD2 aligns across 7 bases. CDR3 region: CASSVGEGGYEQFF. CDR3 sequence (DNA): TGTGCCAGCAGCGTAGGGGAGGGCGGTTATGAGCAGTTCTTC.